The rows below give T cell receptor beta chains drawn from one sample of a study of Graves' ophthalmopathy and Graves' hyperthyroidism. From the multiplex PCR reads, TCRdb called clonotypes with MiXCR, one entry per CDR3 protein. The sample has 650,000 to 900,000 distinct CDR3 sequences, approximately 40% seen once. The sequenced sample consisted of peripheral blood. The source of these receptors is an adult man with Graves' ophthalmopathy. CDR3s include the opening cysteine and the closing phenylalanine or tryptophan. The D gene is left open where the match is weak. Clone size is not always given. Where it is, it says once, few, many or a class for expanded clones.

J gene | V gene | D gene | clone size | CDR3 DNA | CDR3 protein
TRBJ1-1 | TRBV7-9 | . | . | TGTGCCAGCACCCACGGGGCTGTGAACACTGAAGCTTTCTTT | CASTHGAVNTEAFF
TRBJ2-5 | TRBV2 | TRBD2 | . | TGTGCCAGCAGTGAAAGGGCGGGGGGGCCAGAGACCCAGTACTTC | CASSERAGGPETQYF
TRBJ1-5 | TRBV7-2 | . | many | TGTGCCAGCAGCAGATCCATCGGGGGCAATCAGCCCCAGCATTTT | CASSRSIGGNQPQHF
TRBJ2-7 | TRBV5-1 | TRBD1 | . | TGCGCCAGCAGCTCGACAGGGACGAGCTCCTACGAGCAGTACTTC | CASSSTGTSSYEQYF
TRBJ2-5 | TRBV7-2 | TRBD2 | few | TGTGCCAGCAGCTTAGCTGCTAGCGGGGGGGCCGAAGAGACCCAGTACTTC | CASSLAASGGAEETQYF
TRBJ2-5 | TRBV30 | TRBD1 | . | TGTGCCTGGAGTGGGGACAGGGGCCCAGAGACCCAGTACTTC | CAWSGDRGPETQYF
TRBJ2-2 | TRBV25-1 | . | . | TGTGCCAGCAGTTCCTCGGGACATGGGGTCTCAGAGCCGTTTTTT | CASSSSGHGVSEPFF
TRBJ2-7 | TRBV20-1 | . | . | TGCAGCTGGACCCTGGGATGGGAGCAGTACTTC | CSWTLGWEQYF
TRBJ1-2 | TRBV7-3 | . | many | TGTGCCAGCAGCTTCTACTTCAACTATGGCTACACCTTC | CASSFYFNYGYTF
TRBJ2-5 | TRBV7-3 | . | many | TGTGCCAGCAGCAAAGGACAGCAAGAGACCCAGTACTTC | CASSKGQQETQYF
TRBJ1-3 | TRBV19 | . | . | TGTGCCAGTAGCGACACCTTGGGACACCTAAGCTCTGGAAACACCATATATTTT | CASSDTLGHLSSGNTIYF
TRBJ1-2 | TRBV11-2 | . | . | TGTGCCAGCAGCTTAGAGGGGGCGCGCGGCTATGGCTACACCTTC | CASSLEGARGYGYTF
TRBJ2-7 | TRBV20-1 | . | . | TGCAGTGCTGGAGATCCGGGACTTGCTGACTACGAGCAGTACTTC | CSAGDPGLADYEQYF
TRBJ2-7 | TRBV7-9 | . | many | TGTGCCAGCAGCTTAGTCGGACTCAATTCCTACGAGCAGTACTTC | CASSLVGLNSYEQYF
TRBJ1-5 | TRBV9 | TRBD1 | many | TGTGCCAGCAGCCCCCGGACAGGTGATGGTCAGCCCCAGCATTTT | CASSPRTGDGQPQHF
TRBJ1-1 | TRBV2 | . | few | TGTGCCAGCAGGAGACAGGATCTGACAGCTTTCTTT | CASRRQDLTAFF
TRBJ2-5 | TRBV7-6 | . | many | TGTGCCAGCCGACAAGCATCTGGGACCCAGTACTTC | CASRQASGTQYF
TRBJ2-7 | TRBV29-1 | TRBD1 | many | TGCAGCGCTGGGACAGGGGGTAAATACGAGCAGTACTTC | CSAGTGGKYEQYF
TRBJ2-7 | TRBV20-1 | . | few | TGCAGTGCTAGTAAAGGGGGACAGTACTTC | CSASKGGQYF
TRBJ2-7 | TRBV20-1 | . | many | TGCAGTGCTAGAGATGGGGACACCCTGGCCAACGAGCAGTACTTC | CSARDGDTLANEQYF
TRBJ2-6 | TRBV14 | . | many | TGTGCCAGCAGCCAAGCCTCCACCTTTGGCGTCCTGACTTTC | CASSQASTFGVLTF
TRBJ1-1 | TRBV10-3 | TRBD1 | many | TGTGCCATCGCACCAGGGGGGAACACTGAAGCTTTCTTT | CAIAPGGNTEAFF
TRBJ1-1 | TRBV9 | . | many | TGTGCCAGCAGCCCTAAGGGACGTGGGAACACTGAAGCTTTCTTT | CASSPKGRGNTEAFF
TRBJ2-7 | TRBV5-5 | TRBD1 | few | TGTGCCAGCAGCGCGACCGGGACAGGGAACTACGAGCAGTACTTC | CASSATGTGNYEQYF
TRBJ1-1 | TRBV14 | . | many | TGTGCCAGCAGCCAAGTGCCGGGAAAAAACACTGAAGCTTTCTTT | CASSQVPGKNTEAFF
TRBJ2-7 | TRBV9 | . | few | TGCGCCAGCAGCCAGATTAGGTTGGCAGACGAGCAGTACTTC | CASSQIRLADEQYF
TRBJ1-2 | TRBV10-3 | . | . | TGTGCCAGCAGTTACTCTGGACAGATGGTCTACACCTTC | CASSYSGQMVYTF
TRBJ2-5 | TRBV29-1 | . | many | TGCAGCGTTGATTACGGCTATCACCAAGAGACCCAGTACTTC | CSVDYGYHQETQYF
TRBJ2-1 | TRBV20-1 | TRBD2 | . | TGCAGTGCCAGCTGGCGGGGGGATGAGCAGTTCTTC | CSASWRGDEQFF
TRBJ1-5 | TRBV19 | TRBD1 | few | TGTGCCAGTAGCCGGGACAGCGCCGACAATCAGCCCCAGCATTTT | CASSRDSADNQPQHF
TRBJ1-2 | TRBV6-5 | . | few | TGTGCCAGCAGTTCCCAGGGTATTGACTATGGCTACACCTTC | CASSSQGIDYGYTF
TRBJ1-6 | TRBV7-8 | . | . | TGTGCCAGCAGCTTAGAGTGGGGGGACATGTCAAGGTATAATTCACCCCTCCACTTT | CASSLEWGDMSRYNSPLHF
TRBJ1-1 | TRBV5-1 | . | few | TGCGCCAGCAGCCATAAAACAGGGCGCACTGAAGCTTTCTTT | CASSHKTGRTEAFF
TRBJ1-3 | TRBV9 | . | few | TGTGCCAGCAGCGTAGCCCCGGGGATTGGAAACACCATATATTTT | CASSVAPGIGNTIYF
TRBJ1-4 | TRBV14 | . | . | TGTGCCAGCAGCCCAGTTGCAACTAATGAAAAACTGTTTTTT | CASSPVATNEKLFF
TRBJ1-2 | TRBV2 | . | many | TGTGCCAGCAGTGAAAGGCAGCCTAATTCTAACTATGGCTACACCTTC | CASSERQPNSNYGYTF
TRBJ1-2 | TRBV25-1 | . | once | TGTGCCAGCAGTGCCGCGGCAGGAGCCAACCCCCTTTTAGGCTACACCTTC | CASSAAAGANPLLGYTF
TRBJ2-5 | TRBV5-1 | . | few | TGCGCCAGCAGCCGACCTCTCCCGGGGAGCGTACAAGAGACCCAGTACTTC | CASSRPLPGSVQETQYF
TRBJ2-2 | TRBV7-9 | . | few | TGTGCCAGCAGCTTATGGTACGGAACAAGTACCGGGGAGCTGTTTTTT | CASSLWYGTSTGELFF
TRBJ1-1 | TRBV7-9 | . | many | TGTGCCAGCAGCTTGGGATCCGAAGCTTTCTTT | CASSLGSEAFF
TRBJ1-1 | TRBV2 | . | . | TGTGCCAGCAAACCGATAGGGGGGGGAACTGAAGCTTTCTTT | CASKPIGGGTEAFF
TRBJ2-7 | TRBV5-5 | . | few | TGTGCCAGCAGCCAAACACGGCGGGGTATAGACGAGCAGTACTTC | CASSQTRRGIDEQYF
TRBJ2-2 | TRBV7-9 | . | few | TGTGCCAGCAGTGGGGATCGAACCCACACCGGGGAGCTGTTTTTT | CASSGDRTHTGELFF
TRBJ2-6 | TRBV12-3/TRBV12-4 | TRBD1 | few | TGTGCCAGCAGTCCCTGGGGGACAGGACCTTCTGGGGCCAACGTCCTGACTTTC | CASSPWGTGPSGANVLTF
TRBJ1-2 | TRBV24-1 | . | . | TGTGCCACCAGTGAGGGCGGACGGAAAGATTATGGCTACACCTTC | CATSEGGRKDYGYTF
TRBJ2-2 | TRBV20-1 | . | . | TGCAGTGCTAGGGGGCCAGGACTACCGAACACCGGGGAGCTGTTTTTT | CSARGPGLPNTGELFF
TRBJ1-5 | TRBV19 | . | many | TGTGCCAGTAGCCCTGGACACCGCAATCAGCCCCAGCATTTT | CASSPGHRNQPQHF
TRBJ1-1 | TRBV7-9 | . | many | TGTGCCAGCAGCTTAATTGAGGGCAAGGGCACTGAAGCTTTCTTT | CASSLIEGKGTEAFF
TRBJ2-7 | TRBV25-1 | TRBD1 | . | TGTGCCAGCAGTGCTGACAGGGGATCAGCCTACGAGCAGTACTTC | CASSADRGSAYEQYF
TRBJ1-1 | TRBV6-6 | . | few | TGTGCCAGCAGTTACTCTTGGAGGGTGAACACTGAAGCTTTCTTT | CASSYSWRVNTEAFF
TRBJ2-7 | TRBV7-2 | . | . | TGTGCCAGCACCTTACCGGGACTTACAACCTACGAGCAGTACTTC | CASTLPGLTTYEQYF
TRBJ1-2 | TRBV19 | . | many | TGTGCCAGTAGTATCAAGAGTGGGACCTATGGCTACACCTTC | CASSIKSGTYGYTF
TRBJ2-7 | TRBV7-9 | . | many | TGTGCCAGCAGCCCCGGCCAAACCGGAGAATACGAGCAGTACTTC | CASSPGQTGEYEQYF